Listed here are 10 T cell receptor beta chains from one sample, sequenced in a study of CXCR3-negative and CXCR3-positive naive CD8 T cells. These receptors are not linked to any known antigen. The method, 5' RACE with UMI labels, was used to prepare the TRB cDNA libraries. Following a re-call of the 5' RACE reads, TCRdb has one entry per CDR3 protein and lacks DNA. The table for this sample gives 100,000 or so distinct CDR3 sequences. Study results and limitations: Hydrophobicity was higher for TRB CDR3s found in CXCR3-positive naive cells than in CXCR3-negative naive cells.

Sequenced material: naive CXCR3+ CD8+ T cells from blood. Subset specified: CD45RO-CCR7+CD27+CD95- naive CD8+ T cells expressing CXCR3 (TNR3+). Receptors originate from a human donor in good health. Some clones in this sample may be carry-over from other donors' samples.

The J gene is TRBJ1-1, the V gene TRBV6-5. Germline V gives CDR1 MNHEY, CDR2 SVGAGI. CDR3 length: 12 amino acids. CDR3 protein: CASSTENTEAFF.

The V gene is TRBV7-6, the J gene TRBJ2-7. Germline CDR1 SGHVS, CDR2 FNYEAQ. This CDR3 is built from 12 residues. Here the CDR3 reads CASSFPMGEQYF.

The rearrangement joins TRBV5-1 to TRBJ2-2; without DNA, the TCRdb call of TRBD1 cannot be checked. The CDR3 sequence is 15 residues long. Germline CDR1 SGHRS, CDR2 YFSETQ. The CDR3 protein is CASRPGQGLTGELFF.

V and J are TRBV7-9 and TRBJ2-7. Per germline, CDR1 SEHNR and CDR2 FQNEAQ (reference sequence). The CDR3 has 14 residues. The CDR3 protein is CASSYGGSSYEQYF.

This sequence joins TRBV7-8 and TRBJ2-5. Per the germline V gene, CDR1 is SGHVS and CDR2 is FQNEAQ. This CDR3 contains 14 residues. The CDR3: CASSFYLRQETQYF.

V is TRBV9 and J is TRBJ2-7; TCRdb names TRBD1, which stays unverified in the absence of DNA. CDR1 SGDLS and CDR2 YYNGEE come from the germline V gene. This CDR3 has 15 amino acids. The CDR3 reads CASSMTGTETYEQYF.

V usage is TRBV6-6 and J usage is TRBJ2-7; as DNA is missing, the TRBD2 call by TCRdb cannot be tested. This CDR3 contains 19 residues. Germline CDR1 is MNHNY and CDR2 is SVGAGI (reference sequence). This CDR3 is CASSYVTLAGGPGPSEQYF.

This chain connects TRBV7-3 to TRBJ1-1; TCRdb reports TRBD1, a call that lacks DNA to check it against. The CDR3 totals 15 residues. Looked up from germline, CDR1 is SGHTA and CDR2 is FQGTGA. CDR3 residues: CASSLISGGGTEAFF.

The chain uses TRBV7-6 and TRBJ2-1; TCRdb lists TRBD2, though no DNA is available to test this call. Germline V CDR1 and CDR2: SGHVS, FNYEAQ. The CDR3 loop spans 12 amino acids. CDR3 protein: CASSQGGDEQFF.

The gene calls are TRBV11-2 and TRBJ2-6; TCRdb reports TRBD2, a call that lacks DNA to check it against. Germline V gene data show CDR1 as SGHAT and CDR2 as FQNNGV. The CDR3 consists of 17 residues. The CDR3 region is CASSLAERGAGANVLTF.